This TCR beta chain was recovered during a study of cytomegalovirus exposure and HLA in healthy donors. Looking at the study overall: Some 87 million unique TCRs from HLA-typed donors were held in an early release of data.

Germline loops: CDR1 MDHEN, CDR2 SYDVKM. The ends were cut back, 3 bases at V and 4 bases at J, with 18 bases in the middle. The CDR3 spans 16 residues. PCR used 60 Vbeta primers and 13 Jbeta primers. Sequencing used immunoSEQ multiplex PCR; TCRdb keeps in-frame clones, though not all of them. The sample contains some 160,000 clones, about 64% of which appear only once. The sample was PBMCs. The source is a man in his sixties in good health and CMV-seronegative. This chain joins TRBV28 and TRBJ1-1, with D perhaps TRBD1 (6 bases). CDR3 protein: CASSLPPQGLTTEAFF. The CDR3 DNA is TGTGCCAGCAGTTTGCCGCCCCAGGGGCTTACCACTGAAGCTTTCTTT.